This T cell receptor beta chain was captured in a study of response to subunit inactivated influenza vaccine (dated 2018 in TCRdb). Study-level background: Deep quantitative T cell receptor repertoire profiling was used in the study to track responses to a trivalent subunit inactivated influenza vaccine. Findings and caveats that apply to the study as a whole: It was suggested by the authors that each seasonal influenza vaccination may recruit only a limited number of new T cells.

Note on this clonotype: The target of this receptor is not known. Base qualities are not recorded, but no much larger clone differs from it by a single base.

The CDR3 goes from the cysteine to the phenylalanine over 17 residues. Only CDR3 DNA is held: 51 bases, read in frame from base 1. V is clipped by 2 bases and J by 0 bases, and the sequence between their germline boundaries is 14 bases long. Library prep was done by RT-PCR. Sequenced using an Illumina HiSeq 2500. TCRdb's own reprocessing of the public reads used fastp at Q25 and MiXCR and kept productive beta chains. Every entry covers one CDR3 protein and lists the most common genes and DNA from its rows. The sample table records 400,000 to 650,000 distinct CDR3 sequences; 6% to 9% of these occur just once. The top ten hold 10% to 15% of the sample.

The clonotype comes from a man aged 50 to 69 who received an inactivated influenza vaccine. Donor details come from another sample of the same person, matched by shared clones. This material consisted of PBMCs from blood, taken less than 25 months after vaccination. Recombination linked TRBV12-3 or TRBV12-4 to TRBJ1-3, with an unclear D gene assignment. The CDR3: CASSLRAGQGSGNTIYF. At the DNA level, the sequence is TGTGCCAGCAGTTTAAGGGCAGGCCAAGGCTCTGGAAACACCATATATTTT.